One and the same sample provided the 30 T cell receptor beta chains below, sequenced in a study of control samples from healthy donors and cancer patients. Libraries were prepared by immunoSEQ multiplex PCR; TCRdb keeps only in-frame clonotypes and omits some of them. The table includes about 120,000 clones, about 94% detected once. The sample taken for sequencing was blood. The receptors here all came from a young man in good health.

V is TRBV29-1 and J is TRBJ2-2; 11 nucleotides agree with TRBD2. Trimming at V came to 5 bases and at J to 5 bases, leaving 4 bases not matched to a gene. The CDR3 is 14 amino acids. CDR1 and CDR2 from the germline V gene are SQVTM and ANQGSEA. CDR3 DNA: TGCAGCGTTTGGGGACTAGCGGAAACCGGGGAGCTGTTTTTT. It encodes CSVWGLAETGELFF.

CDR3 bases: TGTGCCACCAGCACCCCAGGGGGCTCTGGGGCCAACGTCCTGACTTTC. Translated, it gives CATSTPGGSGANVLTF. The V and J genes are TRBV15 and TRBJ2-6; 7 positions agree with TRBD1. The CDR3 length is 16 residues. V lost 4 bases to trimming and J lost 0 bases; unmatched junction nucleotides: 3. The V gene's germline CDR1 is LNHNV and CDR2 YYDKDF (reference sequence).

This rearrangement joins TRBV13 to TRBJ1-4, with TRBD1 matching 7 bases. Germline CDR1 reads PRHDT; CDR2 reads FYEKMQ (reference sequence). Trimming removed 5 bases from V and 8 bases from J; junction bases left unmatched: 14. The CDR3 runs 16 residues. CDR3 region: CASSLTQTGMQEKLFF. For the CDR3, the DNA is TGTGCCAGCAGCCTAACTCAGACAGGGATGCAAGAAAAACTGTTTTTT.

This chain uses TRBV5-1 with TRBJ1-3; 7 bases are a match to TRBD1. Germline CDR1 SGHRS, CDR2 YFSETQ. This CDR3 is built from 15 residues. Trimming took 4 bases from V and 3 from J; bases not matched to a gene: 7. The CDR3 DNA reads TGCGCCAGCAGCCCAACAGGGGCTTATGGAAACACCATATATTTT. It codes for CASSPTGAYGNTIYF.

The chain joins TRBV6-5 to TRBJ2-5; TRBD2 is a possible D gene (5 bases). This CDR3 has 15 amino acids. The germline V gene encodes CDR1 MNHEY and CDR2 SVGAGI. The germline V and J ends were trimmed by 6 bases and 6 bases, with 20 bases remaining between them. The CDR3 region has the DNA TGTGCCAGCAGGTGGCGGTTCGGGGTATTGCAGACCCAGTACTTC. Translating it yields CASRWRFGVLQTQYF.

The V call is TRBV5-1, the J call TRBJ1-1, with 7 bases aligning to TRBD1. Germline CDR1 reads SGHRS; CDR2 reads YFSETQ. The CDR3 length is 15 residues. J was trimmed by 0 bases and V by 4 bases; bases with no gene match: 6. CDR3 loop: CASSPRQGLNTEAFF. Here the CDR3 DNA reads TGCGCCAGCAGCCCTCGACAGGGTCTGAACACTGAAGCTTTCTTT. The full variable domain, its missing parts supplied by reference TRBV5-1 and TRBJ1-1, is KAGVTQTPRYLIKTRGQQVTLSCSPISGHRSVSWYQQTPGQGLQFLFEYFSETQRNKGNFPGRFSGRQFSNSRSEMNVSTLELGDSALYLCASSPRQGLNTEAFFGQGTRLTVV.

The chain recombines TRBV5-5 with TRBJ1-2; weak D call: TRBD1 (5 bases). The length of the CDR3 is 15 residues. The V gene's germline CDR1 is SGHKS and CDR2 YYEKEE (reference sequence). Trimming removed 4 bases at V and 0 bases at J, with 13 bases between. The CDR3 region is CASSPFDRANYGYTF. CDR3 nucleotides: TGTGCCAGCAGCCCCTTCGACAGAGCTAACTATGGCTACACCTTC.

The rearrangement uses TRBV10-1 and TRBJ1-1, with unresolved D. CDR3 length: 13 amino acids. V was trimmed by 4 bases and J by 1 base, leaving 7 bases between them. Germline V gene data show CDR1 as WNHNN and CDR2 as SYGVQD (reference sequence). As DNA, the CDR3 is TGCGCCAGCAGTGCGCGACCGAACACTGAAGCTTTCTTT. It specifies CASSARPNTEAFF.

This chain links TRBV11-2 with TRBJ1-2; no clear D. This CDR3 has 11 residues. Trimming stripped 3 bases from V and 7 bases from J, with 6 bases between. CDR1 is SGHAT and CDR2 is FQNNGV in the germline V gene. The CDR3 nucleotides are TGTGCCAGCAGCTTTCCGGGTGGCTACACCTTC. Its translation: CASSFPGGYTF.

The chain joins TRBV6-4 to TRBJ2-1; 11 bases line up with TRBD1. This CDR3 contains 15 residues. CDR1 is MRHNA, CDR2 SNTAGT, per germline. Trimming at V came to 6 bases and at J to 2 bases, leaving 3 bases not matched to a gene. DNA for the CDR3: TGTGCCAGCAGCAAGGGACAGGGGGCCTACAATGAGCAGTTCTTC. Translating it yields CASSKGQGAYNEQFF.

The rearrangement joins TRBV11-2 to TRBJ2-3; 10 nucleotides agree with TRBD2. The CDR3 has 18 amino acids. Trimming cost V 0 bases and J 1 base; bases outside gene matches: 7. Germline V CDR1 and CDR2: SGHAT, FQNNGV. The CDR3 region is CASSLEAWLAGGTDTQYF. Written as DNA, the CDR3 is TGTGCCAGCAGCTTAGAGGCATGGCTAGCGGGGGGCACAGATACGCAGTATTTT.

The chain joins TRBV9 to TRBJ1-5, with D unresolved. Trimming pared 3 bases from V and 2 bases from J, leaving 9 bases between. This CDR3 is 14 amino acids long. Germline CDR1 SGDLS, CDR2 YYNGEE. This chain's CDR3 is CASSGGLGNQPQHF. The CDR3, as DNA: TGTGCCAGCAGCGGGGGATTGGGCAATCAGCCCCAGCATTTT.

The chain joins TRBV28 to TRBJ1-2, with 10 bases fitting TRBD1. The germline V gene encodes CDR1 MDHEN and CDR2 SYDVKM. V shed 6 bases, J shed 1 base, and the junction held 2 bases outside the gene matches. The CDR3 has 14 amino acids. The CDR3 DNA sequence: TGTGCCAGCAGAGGGACAGGGGATAACTATGGCTACACCTTC. It yields the protein CASRGTGDNYGYTF.

This chain links TRBV12-3 or TRBV12-4 with TRBJ2-3, with D maybe TRBD2 (5 bases). Trimming took 4 bases from V and 6 from J, leaving 11 bases between them. CDR3 size: 13 residues. The CDR3 is CASSWRWEDTQYF. DNA of the CDR3: TGTGCCAGCAGTTGGAGGTGGGAGGATACGCAGTATTTT.

V is TRBV28 and J is TRBJ2-5, with 10 bases fitting TRBD1. CDR3 size: 16 residues. Per the germline V gene, CDR1 is MDHEN and CDR2 is SYDVKM. The junction had 5 bases not matched to a gene; V was cut back by 2 bases and J by 2 bases. DNA for the CDR3: TGTGCCAGCAGTTTACAGGGGACAGGGGTACAAGAGACCCAGTACTTC. This sequence encodes CASSLQGTGVQETQYF.

The V call is TRBV19, the J call TRBJ2-2; D unresolved. Germline-derived CDR1 and CDR2 are LNHDA and SQIVND (reference sequence). V lost 6 bases and J 5 bases, leaving 4 bases between the germline ends. CDR3 size: 11 residues. In DNA form, the CDR3 reads TGTGCCAGTAGAGGGACCGGGGAGCTGTTTTTT. Its translation is CASRGTGELFF.

The chain recombines TRBV5-6 with TRBJ1-5; the D is unclear. Trimming cost V 4 bases and J 6 bases, with 14 bases left between them. The CDR3 has 14 amino acids. In germline, CDR1 is SGHDT, CDR2 YYEEEE. CDR3 DNA sequence: TGTGCCAGCAGCCTAAACGCGGGTGTTCAGCCCCAGCATTTT. This sequence encodes CASSLNAGVQPQHF. Looking up the rest from reference TRBV5-6 and TRBJ1-5 gives the full variable domain: DAGVTQSPTHLIKTRGQQVTLRCSPKSGHDTVSWYQQALGQGPQFIFQYYEEEERQRGNFPDRFSGHQFPNYSSELNVNALLLGDSALYLCASSLNAGVQPQHFGDGTRLSIL.

The chain links TRBV20-1 to TRBJ2-3; D may be TRBD1 or TRBD2 (5 bases each). V lost 3 bases and J lost 5, with 15 bases in between. The germline V gene has CDR1 DFQATT and CDR2 SNEGSKA (reference sequence). CDR3 size: 14 residues. The CDR3 protein is CSASERGRGDTQYF. Here the CDR3 DNA reads TGCAGTGCTAGTGAACGGGGACGGGGAGATACGCAGTATTTT.

The rearrangement uses TRBV2 and TRBJ2-7; TRBD2 matches 7 bases. CDR1 SNHLY and CDR2 FYNNEI come from the germline V gene. The CDR3 has 15 amino acids. Trimming at V came to 6 bases and at J to 0 bases, leaving 8 bases not matched to a gene. This chain's CDR3 is CASSPTAGHSYEQYF. As DNA, the CDR3 is TGTGCCAGCAGCCCAACAGCGGGGCACTCCTACGAGCAGTACTTC.

Turning to this clone: One end of the junction varies from germline; a read error may be responsible. The chain is built from TRBV2 and TRBJ1-2; D might be TRBD1 (6 bases). The CDR3 consists of 12 residues. Germline CDR1 is SNHLY and CDR2 is FYNNEI. The CDR3: CVSMEDSYGYTF. DNA for the CDR3: TGTGTCAGCATGGAGGACAGCTATGGCTACACCTTC.

The chain carries TRBV9 and TRBJ2-5; 8 bases fit TRBD2. The germline CDR1 and CDR2 sequences are SGDLS and YYNGEE. The CDR3 runs to 16 residues. V was clipped by 0 bases and J by 1 base; unmatched bases: 5. CDR3 protein: CASSVGSAGVQETQYF. CDR3 in DNA: TGTGCCAGCAGCGTAGGTTCAGCGGGGGTCCAAGAGACCCAGTACTTC.

The rearrangement joins TRBV5-4 to TRBJ1-3; unclear D gene. This CDR3 has 16 amino acids. Trimming removed 3 bases at V and 0 bases at J, with 13 bases between. The germline V gene encodes CDR1 SGHNT and CDR2 YYREEE (reference sequence). The CDR3 protein is CASSSRALNSGNTIYF. The CDR3 DNA reads TGTGCCAGCAGCTCCCGGGCCCTTAACTCTGGAAACACCATATATTTT.

The J gene is TRBJ2-1, the V gene TRBV19, with D unclear. The V and J ends lost 8 bases and 9 bases respectively, with 11 bases between them. This CDR3 is built from 11 residues. Germline values: CDR1 LNHDA, CDR2 SQIVND (reference sequence). The CDR3 here is CASGDSGEQFF. For the CDR3, the DNA is TGTGCCAGTGGGGATTCGGGTGAGCAGTTCTTC.

The rearrangement uses TRBV21-1 and TRBJ1-2; the table names TRBD1, a call not compared with the DNA. TRBV21-1 is described as a pseudogene. This CDR3 contains 17 residues. The CDR3 DNA is TGTGCCAGCAGCAAATCCCCCTTTGGACAGGGCCGAAAAACGGGCACCTTC. This sequence encodes CASSKSPFGQGRKTGTF.

The chain uses TRBV19 and TRBJ1-2, with D unclear. CDR3 size: 14 residues. Germline V gene lookup returns CDR1 LNHDA and CDR2 SQIVND (reference sequence). Trimming removed 1 base at V and 7 bases at J, with 13 bases between. The CDR3 coding sequence is TGTGCCAGTAGTATAGTTGGGTTCAAGACTGGCTACACCTTC. This encodes CASSIVGFKTGYTF.

The J gene is TRBJ1-2, the V gene TRBV9; 7 bases line up with TRBD1. Per the germline V gene, CDR1 is SGDLS and CDR2 is YYNGEE. Trimming at V came to 4 bases and at J to 11 bases, leaving 8 bases not matched to a gene. CDR3 length equals 12 residues. The CDR3 coding sequence is TGTGCCAGCAGCTTGAGGGACAGCGAGTACACCTTC. It is translated as CASSLRDSEYTF. The whole variable domain, remainder taken from reference TRBV9 and TRBJ1-2, is DSGVTQTPKHLITATGQRVTLRCSPRSGDLSVYWYQQSLDQGLQFLIQYYNGEERAKGNILERFSAQQFPDLHSELNLSSLELGDSALYFCASSLRDSEYTFGSGTRLTVV.

The V call is TRBV5-8, the J call TRBJ2-4; TRBD1 or TRBD2 may be the D gene (5 bases each). Germline V gives CDR1 SGHTS, CDR2 YDEGEE. Trimming pared 9 bases from V and 8 bases from J, leaving 15 bases between. The CDR3 contains 12 residues. CDR3: CATLREGYIQYF. As DNA, the CDR3 is TGTGCCACCCTAAGAGAGGGGTACATTCAGTACTTC.

The count of this clone is one. The V and J genes are TRBV28 and TRBJ1-5; 7 bases align to TRBD1. The CDR3 is 17 residues long. Germline V gene sequence: CDR1 MDHEN, CDR2 SYDVKM. V trimming: 7 bases; J trimming: 0 bases; junction bases outside the gene matches: 12. The CDR3 protein is CASNRLGDSYSNQPQHF. As DNA, the CDR3 is TGTGCCAGCAACCGTCTTGGGGACAGCTATAGCAATCAGCCCCAGCATTTT.

The chain joins TRBV28 to TRBJ2-5; tentatively, D is TRBD1 (5 bases). Trimming removed 7 bases at V and 8 bases at J, with 20 bases between. Germline-derived CDR1 and CDR2 are MDHEN and SYDVKM. CDR3 length: 14 residues. This CDR3 reads CASTLFKAQGTQYF. The CDR3 DNA sequence: TGTGCCAGCACCCTCTTCAAGGCCCAGGGTACCCAGTACTTC.

The chain joins TRBV9 to TRBJ2-1; 10 bases align to TRBD2. From germline, CDR1 is SGDLS and CDR2 YYNGEE. Unmatched junction bases numbered 8, after V lost 0 bases and J lost 8 bases. The CDR3 runs to 16 residues. This chain's CDR3 is CASSVGTAGGLDEQFF. CDR3 nucleotides: TGTGCCAGCAGCGTAGGAACAGCGGGGGGGTTAGATGAGCAGTTCTTC.